This entry features one T cell receptor beta chain sequence. Its antigen is unknown. The sample comes from a study of Ad26.COV2.S vaccination and SARS-CoV-2 variants. Overall study context: By the intramuscular route, Ad26.COV2.S was given once, or twice 56 days apart.

Data came from immunoSEQ multiplex PCR; TCRdb stores just in-frame clones and leaves some out. The sample contains roughly 420,000 clones, roughly 90% of which appear only once. Stated treatment: around 19 received Ad26.COV2.S at low or high dose, single or two shots; about 5 received placebo; per-sample allocation not given. Sample collection was performed on day 63 after the first vaccine or placebo injection. Notes on the study in general: In TCR breadth and depth analyses, total T cell responses may have been underestimated.

Here the sequenced sample was peripheral blood, taken in a trial of Ad26.COV2.S vaccine versus placebo. The TCR originated in a person aged 18 to 59 who received the Ad26.COV2.S COVID-19 vaccine or a placebo.

The CDR3 sequence is CASSSPRITDSWVFF. CDR3 DNA: TGTGCCAGCAGCTCACCAAGAATCACGGACAGTTGGGTGTTCTTC. The chain joins TRBV7-9 to TRBJ2-1; maybe TRBD1 (6 bases). This CDR3 spans 15 amino acids. The ends were cut back, 4 bases at V and 15 bases at J, with 25 bases in the middle. Germline loops: CDR1 SEHNR, CDR2 FQNEAQ (reference sequence).